This entry lists 21 T cell receptor beta chains sequenced from one sample in a study of cytomegalovirus exposure and HLA in healthy donors. The PCR ran on 60 Vbeta and 13 Jbeta primers. The method was immunoSEQ multiplex PCR; TCRdb's version includes in-frame clones alone and lacks a portion of them. The sample includes under 150,000 clones, approximately 78% seen only once; the top ten take about 2.6%. The sequencing input was PBMCs. These receptor sequences come from a human donor in good health.

The V and J genes are TRBV28 and TRBJ2-1; maybe TRBD2 (6 bases). From germline, CDR1 is MDHEN and CDR2 SYDVKM. V lost 8 bases and J lost 2, with 13 bases in between. The CDR3 loop spans 14 amino acids. The CDR3 DNA reads TGTGCCAGCGAGGCGGGAACTACCTACAATGAGCAGTTCTTC. Its translation: CASEAGTTYNEQFF.

The sample holds one count of this clone. This chain links TRBV9 with TRBJ2-1, with a tentative D call TRBD2 (5 bases). The V gene lost 0 bases and the J gene lost 6 bases, with 13 bases spanning the gap. CDR1 SGDLS and CDR2 YYNGEE come from the germline V gene. CDR3 length: 15 residues. This CDR3 is CASSVDPWGVNEQFF. CDR3 DNA sequence: TGTGCCAGCAGCGTAGACCCGTGGGGAGTCAATGAGCAGTTCTTC. Using reference TRBV9 and TRBJ2-1 for the parts outside the CDR3, the full variable domain is DSGVTQTPKHLITATGQRVTLRCSPRSGDLSVYWYQQSLDQGLQFLIQYYNGEERAKGNILERFSAQQFPDLHSELNLSSLELGDSALYFCASSVDPWGVNEQFFGPGTRLTVL.

This rearrangement joins TRBV15 to TRBJ2-3, with TRBD2 matching 8 bases. Germline loops: CDR1 LNHNV, CDR2 YYDKDF (reference sequence). The J segment lost 6 bases and the V segment lost 8 bases, leaving 10 bases of the junction unmatched. The CDR3 runs 14 residues. For the CDR3, the DNA is TGTGCCACCGGAAGCGGGAGCCAGTCGGATACGCAGTATTTT. Protein: CATGSGSQSDTQYF.

J is TRBJ2-3 and V is TRBV30; D unclear. This CDR3 is built from 12 residues. V lost 2 bases and J lost 6, with 9 bases in between. The germline CDR1 and CDR2 sequences are GTSNPN and SVGIG (reference sequence). CDR3 loop: CAWSMGADTQYF. The CDR3 DNA sequence: TGTGCCTGGAGTATGGGCGCGGATACGCAGTATTTT.

This clone was detected only a few times. This chain connects TRBV7-2 to TRBJ2-7; 9 nucleotides match TRBD1. This CDR3 comprises 14 residues. Germline values: CDR1 SGHTA, CDR2 FQGNSA. J gave up 1 base and V 4 bases, and 2 bases lay outside the gene matches. This CDR3 reads CASSSDRGSYEQYF. The CDR3 DNA follows: TGTGCCAGCAGCTCGGACAGGGGTTCCTACGAGCAGTACTTC.

The chain combines TRBV7-8 with TRBJ1-1, with D possibly matching TRBD1 (6 bases). The CDR3 has 17 residues. Between the trimmed V and J ends, which lost 0 bases and 1 base, there was a span of 15 bases. The V gene's germline CDR1 is SGHVS and CDR2 FQNEAQ. CDR3 region: CASSLAPSGTPNTEAFF. The CDR3 DNA is TGTGCCAGCAGCTTAGCCCCGTCCGGGACACCGAACACTGAAGCTTTCTTT.

This clone was found a few times. CDR3 protein: CASITGDPGELFF. CDR3 nucleotides: TGTGCCAGTATCACAGGGGACCCCGGGGAGCTGTTTTTT. This rearrangement joins TRBV28 to TRBJ2-2; 7 bases fit TRBD1. Losses at the gene ends were 9 bases for V and 6 bases for J; bases not matched to a gene: 7. Germline V gene lookup returns CDR1 MDHEN and CDR2 SYDVKM. CDR3 length equals 13 residues.

This CDR3 reads CASSFRRPGQGNYEQYF. In nucleotides, the CDR3 is TGTGCCAGCAGTTTCCGACGCCCGGGACAGGGAAACTACGAGCAGTACTTC. This rearrangement joins TRBV27 to TRBJ2-7; 9 bases match TRBD1. Germline V gene sequence: CDR1 MNHEY, CDR2 SMNVEV (reference sequence). Unmatched junction bases numbered 12, after V lost 3 bases and J lost 3 bases. CDR3 length equals 17 residues.

A single count supports this clone. The rearrangement links TRBV28 to TRBJ2-2, with TRBD1 as a possible D gene (6 bases). Trimming removed 7 bases from V and 0 bases from J, with 9 bases in between. Germline-derived CDR1 and CDR2 are MDHEN and SYDVKM. This CDR3 region has 14 residues. The CDR3 DNA is TGTGCCAGCAAAGAGGGGGCGAACACCGGGGAGCTGTTTTTT. It codes for CASKEGANTGELFF.

Worth noting for this clone: Distinct nucleotide sequences in the sample also encode this CDR3. CDR3 loop: CASSPLEDGNTIYF. For the CDR3, the DNA is TGTGCCAGCAGCCCCTTAGAAGATGGAAACACCATATATTTT. V usage is TRBV27 and J usage is TRBJ1-3; D uncertain. Germline CDR1 and CDR2: MNHEY and SMNVEV (reference sequence). This CDR3 region has 14 residues. V was cut by 6 bases and J by 3 bases, with 12 bases left in between.

This chain links TRBV28 with TRBJ1-4; tentatively, D is TRBD1 (5 bases). Germline V gene lookup returns CDR1 MDHEN and CDR2 SYDVKM. The CDR3 runs 16 residues. The germline V and J ends were trimmed by 6 bases and 7 bases, with 21 bases remaining between them. CDR3 protein: CASSPTISGHSEKLFF. Here the CDR3 DNA reads TGTGCCAGCAGCCCCACCATATCAGGGCACTCTGAAAAACTGTTTTTT.

V gene TRBV10-2 combines with J gene TRBJ2-7, with TRBD2 matching over 8 bases. Germline V lookup: CDR1 WSHSY, CDR2 SAAADI. The CDR3 covers 14 residues. V shed 3 bases, J shed 3 bases, and the junction held 4 bases outside the gene matches. In DNA form, the CDR3 reads TGCGCCAGCAGTGATATAGCGGGGTTCTACGAGCAGTACTTC. Translating gives CASSDIAGFYEQYF.

The chain joins TRBV6-1 to TRBJ1-2, with D possibly matching TRBD1 (5 bases). The V gene lost 0 bases and the J gene lost 5 bases, with 10 bases spanning the gap. CDR3 length: 14 residues. The V gene's germline CDR1 is MNHNS and CDR2 SASEGT. The CDR3 reads CASSEADSTYGYTF. The CDR3 nucleotides read TGTGCCAGCAGTGAAGCCGACAGCACTTATGGCTACACCTTC.

This chain connects TRBV5-6 to TRBJ2-7; a possible D gene is TRBD1 (6 bases). CDR3 length: 15 residues. Germline V lookup: CDR1 SGHDT, CDR2 YYEEEE. V was trimmed by 0 bases and J by 5 bases, leaving 15 bases between them. The CDR3 nucleotides are TGTGCCAGCAGCTTGGCCCCAGGACAGCGCGACGAGCAGTACTTC. It translates to CASSLAPGQRDEQYF.

This chain joins TRBV9 and TRBJ2-3; perhaps TRBD2 as D (6 bases). V shed 4 bases and J shed 2 bases, with 20 bases lying between them. Germline assignment: CDR1 SGDLS and CDR2 YYNGEE. The CDR3 runs 17 residues. The CDR3 nucleotides are TGTGCCAGCAGCCCCCGGGGAGGCGCTTCTTCCACAGATACGCAGTATTTT. Residues: CASSPRGGASSTDTQYF.

This clone is classed as large. J is TRBJ1-2 and V is TRBV6-6, with TRBD1 identical over 8 bases. In germline, CDR1 is MNHNY, CDR2 SVGAGI (reference sequence). Losses at the gene ends were 10 bases for V and 7 bases for J; bases not matched to a gene: 14. The CDR3 consists of 14 residues. CDR3 DNA: TGTGCCAACCCCCGGTGTGGCAGGGGGCCTGGCTACACCTTC. Encoded protein: CANPRCGRGPGYTF.

Turning to this clone: Other DNA sequences of this sample code for an identical CDR3. The chain joins TRBV30 to TRBJ1-1; D ambiguous. This CDR3 spans 11 amino acids. V was shortened by 2 bases and J by 5 bases, with 6 bases between the two germline ends. CDR1 and CDR2 (germline): GTSNPN, SVGIG (reference sequence). CDR3 loop: CAWSRGTEAFF. The CDR3 DNA sequence: TGTGCCTGGAGTCGGGGAACTGAAGCTTTCTTT.

This chain uses TRBV5-4 with TRBJ2-5; tentative D call: TRBD1 (6 bases). The J call may be in error: the DNA end matches TRBJ2-7 better. Germline V gene lookup returns CDR1 SGHNT and CDR2 YYREEE (reference sequence). This CDR3 region has 13 residues. CDR3 in amino acids: CASSLGGRYEQYF. The CDR3 region has the DNA TGTGCCAGCAGCTTGGGGGGGCGCTACGAGCAGTACTTC.

This chain joins TRBV27 and TRBJ2-2; D is unresolved. Trimming left V 4 bases short and J 10 bases short, with 16 bases between. The germline CDR1 and CDR2 sequences are MNHEY and SMNVEV (reference sequence). The CDR3 extends over 14 amino acids. The CDR3 bases are TGTGCCAGCAGTTCCCGTCCCCTTCCGGTGGAGCTGTTTTTT. Translating it yields CASSSRPLPVELFF.

The V call is TRBV5-4, the J call TRBJ1-2; 8 positions match TRBD1. The CDR3 is 14 residues long. The J segment lost 4 bases and the V segment lost 6 bases, leaving 8 bases of the junction unmatched. Per germline, CDR1 SGHNT and CDR2 YYREEE (reference sequence). The CDR3 loop is CASTRTGKGYGYTF. Written as DNA, the CDR3 is TGTGCCAGCACCAGGACAGGGAAGGGCTATGGCTACACCTTC.

J is TRBJ2-5 and V is TRBV13; unclear D gene. V lost 1 base and J lost 5, with 2 bases in between. This CDR3 comprises 11 residues. Germline CDR1 PRHDT, CDR2 FYEKMQ (reference sequence). The CDR3 nucleotides are TGTGCCAGCAGCTTAGCGGAGACCCAGTACTTC. Amino acids: CASSLAETQYF.